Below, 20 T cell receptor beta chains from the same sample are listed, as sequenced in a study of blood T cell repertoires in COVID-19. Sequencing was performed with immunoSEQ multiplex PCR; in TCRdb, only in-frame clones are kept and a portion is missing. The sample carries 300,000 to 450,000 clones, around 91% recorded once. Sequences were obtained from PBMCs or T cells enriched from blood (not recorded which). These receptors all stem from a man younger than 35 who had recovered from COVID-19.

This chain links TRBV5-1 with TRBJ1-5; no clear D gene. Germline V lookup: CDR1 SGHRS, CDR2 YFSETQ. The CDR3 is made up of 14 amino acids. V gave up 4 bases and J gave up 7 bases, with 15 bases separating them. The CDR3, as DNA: TGCGCCAGCAGCGCTTTTGAGGGTGGGCAGCCCCAGCATTTT. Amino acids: CASSAFEGGQPQHF.

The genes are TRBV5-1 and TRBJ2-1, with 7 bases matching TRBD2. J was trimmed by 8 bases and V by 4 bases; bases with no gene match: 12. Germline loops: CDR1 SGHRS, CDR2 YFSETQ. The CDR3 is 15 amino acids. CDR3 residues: CASSLRGGSVDEQFF. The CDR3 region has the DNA TGCGCCAGCAGCCTGCGGGGCGGGAGTGTAGATGAGCAGTTCTTC.

CDR3 loop: CATSDTGGAGTDTQYF. CDR3 DNA sequence: TGTGCCACCAGTGACACAGGGGGCGCAGGCACAGATACGCAGTATTTT. The chain employs TRBV24-1 and TRBJ2-3; TRBD1 agrees at 9 bases. CDR3 length: 16 amino acids. Losses at the gene ends were 4 bases for V and 1 base for J; bases not matched to a gene: 5. CDR1 and CDR2 from the germline V gene are KGHDR and SFDVKD.

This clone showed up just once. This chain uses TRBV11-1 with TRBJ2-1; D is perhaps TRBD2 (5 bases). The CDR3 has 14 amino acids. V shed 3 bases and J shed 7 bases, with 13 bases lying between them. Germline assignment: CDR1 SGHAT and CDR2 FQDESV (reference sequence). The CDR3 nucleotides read TGTGCCAGCAGCTTGCGTCCGTGGGAGAATGAGCAGTTCTTC. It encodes CASSLRPWENEQFF. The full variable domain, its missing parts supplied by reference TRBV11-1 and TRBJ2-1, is EAEVAQSPRYKITEKSQAVAFWCDPISGHATLYWYRQILGQGPELLVQFQDESVVDDSQLPKDRFSAERLKGVDSTLKIQPAELGDSAMYLCASSLRPWENEQFFGPGTRLTVL.

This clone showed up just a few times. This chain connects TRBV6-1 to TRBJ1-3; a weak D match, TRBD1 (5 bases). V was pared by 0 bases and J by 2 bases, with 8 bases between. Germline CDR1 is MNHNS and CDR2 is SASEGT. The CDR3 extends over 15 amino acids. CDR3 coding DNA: TGTGCCAGCAGTGAAGCGGGGGGGACTGGAAACACCATATATTTT. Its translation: CASSEAGGTGNTIYF.

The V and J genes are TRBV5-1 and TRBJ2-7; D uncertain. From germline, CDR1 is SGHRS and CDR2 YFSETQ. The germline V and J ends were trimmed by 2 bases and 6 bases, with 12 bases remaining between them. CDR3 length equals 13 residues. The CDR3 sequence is CASSFQSGLEQYF. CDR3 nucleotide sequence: TGCGCCAGCAGCTTTCAAAGTGGCCTCGAGCAGTACTTC.

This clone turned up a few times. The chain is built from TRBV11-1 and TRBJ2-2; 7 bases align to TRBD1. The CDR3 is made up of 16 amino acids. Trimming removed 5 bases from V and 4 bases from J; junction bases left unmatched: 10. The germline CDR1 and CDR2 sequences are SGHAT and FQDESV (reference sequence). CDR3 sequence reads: CASSLRGRRGTGELFF. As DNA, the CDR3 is TGTGCCAGCAGCCTAAGGGGGCGAAGAGGCACCGGGGAGCTGTTTTTT.

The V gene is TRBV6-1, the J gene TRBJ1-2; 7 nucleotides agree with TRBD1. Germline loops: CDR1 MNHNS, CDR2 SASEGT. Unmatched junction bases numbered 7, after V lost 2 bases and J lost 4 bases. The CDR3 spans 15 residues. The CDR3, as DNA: TGTGCCAGCAGTGAACGGGACAGTGCCTTCTATGGCTACACCTTC. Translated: CASSERDSAFYGYTF.

CDR3 protein: CASSSTNRGYSYNEQFF. The CDR3, as DNA: TGCGCCAGCAGCTCGACGAACAGGGGTTACTCCTACAATGAGCAGTTCTTC. The genes are TRBV5-1 and TRBJ2-1; the match to TRBD1 covers 7 bases. The CDR3 has 17 amino acids. V gave up 3 bases and J gave up 0 bases; unmatched junction bases: 9. The germline V gene has CDR1 SGHRS and CDR2 YFSETQ. Combining the CDR3 with reference TRBV5-1 and TRBJ2-1 gives the whole variable domain KAGVTQTPRYLIKTRGQQVTLSCSPISGHRSVSWYQQTPGQGLQFLFEYFSETQRNKGNFPGRFSGRQFSNSRSEMNVSTLELGDSALYLCASSSTNRGYSYNEQFFGPGTRLTVL.

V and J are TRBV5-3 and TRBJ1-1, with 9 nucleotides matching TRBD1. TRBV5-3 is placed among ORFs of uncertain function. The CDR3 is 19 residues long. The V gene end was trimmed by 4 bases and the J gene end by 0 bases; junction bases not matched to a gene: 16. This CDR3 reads CARSTTPGTGRPMNTEAFF. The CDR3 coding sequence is TGTGCCAGAAGCACTACCCCCGGGACAGGGAGACCCATGAACACTGAAGCTTTCTTT.

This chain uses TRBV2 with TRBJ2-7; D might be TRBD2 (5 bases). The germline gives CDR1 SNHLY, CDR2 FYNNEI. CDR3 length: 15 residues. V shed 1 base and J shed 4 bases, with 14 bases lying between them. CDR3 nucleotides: TGTGCCAGCAGTGAAGAGAGCCTCTCGGGGTACGAGCAGTACTTC. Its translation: CASSEESLSGYEQYF.

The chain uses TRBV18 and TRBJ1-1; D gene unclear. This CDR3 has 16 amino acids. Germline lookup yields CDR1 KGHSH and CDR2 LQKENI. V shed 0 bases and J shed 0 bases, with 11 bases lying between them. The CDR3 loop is CASSPPSLGVNTEAFF. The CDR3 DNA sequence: TGTGCCAGCTCACCACCCTCGCTCGGGGTGAACACTGAAGCTTTCTTT.

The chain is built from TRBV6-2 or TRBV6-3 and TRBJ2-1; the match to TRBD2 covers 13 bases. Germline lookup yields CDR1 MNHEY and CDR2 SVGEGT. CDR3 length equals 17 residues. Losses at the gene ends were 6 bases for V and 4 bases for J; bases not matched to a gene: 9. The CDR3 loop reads CASSTWTSGREYNEQFF. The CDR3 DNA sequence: TGTGCCAGCAGCACCTGGACTAGCGGGAGAGAATACAATGAGCAGTTCTTC.

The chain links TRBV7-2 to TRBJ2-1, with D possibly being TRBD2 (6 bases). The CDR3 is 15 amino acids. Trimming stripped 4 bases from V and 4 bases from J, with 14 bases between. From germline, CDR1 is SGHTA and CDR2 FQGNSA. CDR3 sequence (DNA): TGTGCCAGCAGCTCCCAACTAGGGACTTACAATGAGCAGTTCTTC. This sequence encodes CASSSQLGTYNEQFF.

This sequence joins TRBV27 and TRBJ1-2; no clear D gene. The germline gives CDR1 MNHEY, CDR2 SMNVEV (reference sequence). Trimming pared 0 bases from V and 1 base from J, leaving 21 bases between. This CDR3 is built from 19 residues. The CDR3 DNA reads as TGTGCCAGCAGTTTATCTCCCCCATATTCAGTGCCCGATAACTATGGCTACACCTTC. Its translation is CASSLSPPYSVPDNYGYTF.

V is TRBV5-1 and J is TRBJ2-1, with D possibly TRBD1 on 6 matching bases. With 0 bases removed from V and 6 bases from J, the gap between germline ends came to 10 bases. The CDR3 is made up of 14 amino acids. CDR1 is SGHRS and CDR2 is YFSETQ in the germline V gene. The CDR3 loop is CASSLAIGGNEQFF. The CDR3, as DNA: TGCGCCAGCAGCTTGGCCATAGGGGGCAATGAGCAGTTCTTC.

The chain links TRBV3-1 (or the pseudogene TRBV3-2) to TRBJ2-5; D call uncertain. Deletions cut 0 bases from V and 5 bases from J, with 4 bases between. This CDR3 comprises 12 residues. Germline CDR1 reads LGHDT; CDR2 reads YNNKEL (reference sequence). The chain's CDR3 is CASSQDSETQYF. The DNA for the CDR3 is TGTGCCAGCAGCCAAGACTCGGAGACCCAGTACTTC.

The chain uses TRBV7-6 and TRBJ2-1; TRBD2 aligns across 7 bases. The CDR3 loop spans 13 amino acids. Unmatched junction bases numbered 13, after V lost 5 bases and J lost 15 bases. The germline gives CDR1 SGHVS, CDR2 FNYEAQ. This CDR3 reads CASSPGGGDLRFF. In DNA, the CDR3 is TGTGCCAGCAGCCCCGGGGGAGGGGACTTGAGGTTCTTC.

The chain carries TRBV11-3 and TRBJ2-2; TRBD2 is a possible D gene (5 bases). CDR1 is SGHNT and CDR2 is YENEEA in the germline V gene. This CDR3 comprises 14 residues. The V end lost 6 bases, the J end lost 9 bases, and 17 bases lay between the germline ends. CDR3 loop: CASSAHRLSRELFF. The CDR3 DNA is TGTGCCAGCAGTGCTCACCGACTATCCCGGGAGCTGTTTTTT.

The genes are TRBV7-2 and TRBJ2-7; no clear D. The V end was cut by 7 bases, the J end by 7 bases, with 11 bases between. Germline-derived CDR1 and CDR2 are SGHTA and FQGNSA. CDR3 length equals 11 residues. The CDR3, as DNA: TGTGCCAGCAACTCACGAATGGAGCAGTACTTC. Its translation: CASNSRMEQYF.